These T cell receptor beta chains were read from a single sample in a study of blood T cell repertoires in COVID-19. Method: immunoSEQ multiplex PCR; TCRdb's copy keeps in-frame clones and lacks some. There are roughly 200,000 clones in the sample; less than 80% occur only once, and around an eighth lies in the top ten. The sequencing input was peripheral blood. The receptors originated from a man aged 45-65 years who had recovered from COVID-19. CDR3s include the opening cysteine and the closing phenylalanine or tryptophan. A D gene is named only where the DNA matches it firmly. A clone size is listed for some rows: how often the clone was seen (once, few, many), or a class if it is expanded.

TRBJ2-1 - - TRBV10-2 CASSDPGAINEQFF TGCGCCAGCAGTGACCCGGGAGCGATAAATGAGCAGTTCTTC
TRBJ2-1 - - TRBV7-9 CAGATGKKDFNEQFF TGTGCCGGCGCAACAGGGAAAAAAGATTTCAATGAGCAGTTCTTC
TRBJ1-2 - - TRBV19 CASLEQGADGYTF TGTGCCAGCCTAGAACAGGGCGCGGATGGCTACACCTTC
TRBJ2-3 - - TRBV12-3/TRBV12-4 CASRSDDSDTQYF TGTGCCAGCAGATCCGACGACTCAGATACGCAGTATTTT
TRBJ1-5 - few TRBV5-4 CASSYGLSNQPQHF TGTGCCAGCAGTTACGGACTGAGCAATCAGCCCCAGCATTTT
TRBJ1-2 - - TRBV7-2 CASSPPRDYGYTF TGTGCCAGCAGCCCGCCCCGGGACTATGGCTACACCTTC
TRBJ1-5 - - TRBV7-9 CASSQGFLSGPQHF TGTGCCAGCAGCCAGGGGTTCCTTTCTGGTCCCCAGCATTTT
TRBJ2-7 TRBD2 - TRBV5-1 CASRATGTSASYEQYF TGCGCCAGCAGAGCTACCGGGACTAGCGCTTCCTACGAGCAGTACTTC
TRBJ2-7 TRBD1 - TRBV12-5 CASGSADRSSYEQYF TGTGCTAGTGGATCCGCGGACAGGTCAAGCTACGAGCAGTACTTC
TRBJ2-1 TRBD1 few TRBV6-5 CASGDRGYNEQFF TGTGCCAGCGGGGACAGGGGGTACAATGAGCAGTTCTTC
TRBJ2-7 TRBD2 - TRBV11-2 CASSSSGGGYEQYF TGTGCCAGCAGCTCCTCGGGAGGAGGGTACGAGCAGTACTTC
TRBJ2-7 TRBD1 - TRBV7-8 CASSLAQGDEQYF TGTGCCAGCAGCTTAGCGCAGGGGGATGAGCAGTACTTC
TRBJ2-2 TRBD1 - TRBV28 CASRVQGATGELFF TGTGCCAGCAGGGTACAGGGGGCCACCGGGGAGCTGTTTTTT
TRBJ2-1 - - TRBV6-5 CASSYEEGGFEQFF TGTGCCAGCAGTTACGAGGAGGGTGGCTTTGAGCAGTTCTTC
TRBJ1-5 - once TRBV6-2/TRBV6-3 CASSYSGGAYQPQHF TGTGCCAGCAGTTACTCGGGGGGGGCATATCAGCCCCAGCATTTT
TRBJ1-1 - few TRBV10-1 CASSQVGDEAFF TGCGCCAGCAGTCAGGTCGGTGATGAAGCTTTCTTT
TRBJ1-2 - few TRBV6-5 CASSYNELNYGYTF TGTGCCAGCAGTTACAATGAACTTAACTATGGCTACACCTTC
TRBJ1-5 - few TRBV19 CASRPRWGVSNQPQHF TGTGCCAGTAGACCCCGTTGGGGGGTGAGCAATCAGCCCCAGCATTTT
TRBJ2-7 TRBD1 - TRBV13 CASSLSGQTYEQYF TGTGCCAGCAGCCTATCGGGACAGACCTACGAGCAGTACTTC
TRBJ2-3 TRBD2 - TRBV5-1 CASSLQGGSDTQYF TGCGCCAGCAGCTTGCAGGGAGGGTCAGATACGCAGTATTTT
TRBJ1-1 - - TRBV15 CATSRDREGRVSFF TGTGCCACCAGCAGGGACCGGGAGGGCAGGGTCTCTTTCTTT
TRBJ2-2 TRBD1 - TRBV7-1 CASSSKFRWDSQPGTFLTTGELFF TGTGCCAGCAGCTCGAAATTCCGTTGGGACAGTCAACCGGGGACATTTTTGACGACCGGGGAGCTGTTTTTT
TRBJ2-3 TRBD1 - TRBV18 CASSTGGTPDTQYF TGTGCCAGCTCGACAGGGGGCACTCCGGATACGCAGTATTTT
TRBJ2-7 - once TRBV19 CASSMDISYEQYF TGTGCCAGTAGTATGGACATATCCTACGAGCAGTACTTC
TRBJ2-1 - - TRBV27 CASSPPGGDSYNEQFF TGTGCCAGCAGTCCTCCCGGCGGAGACTCCTACAATGAGCAGTTCTTC
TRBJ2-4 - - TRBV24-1 CATSDDKSKNIQYF TGTGCCACCAGTGATGACAAATCCAAAAACATTCAGTACTTC
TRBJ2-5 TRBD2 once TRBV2 CASTPIKNSGGIRYF TGTGCCAGCACCCCCATAAAGAACAGCGGGGGTATCAGGTACTTC
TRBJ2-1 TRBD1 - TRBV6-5 CASRSTGEFYNEQFF TGTGCCAGCAGGTCGACAGGGGAGTTCTACAATGAGCAGTTCTTC
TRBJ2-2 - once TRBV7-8 CASSLAGSASDTGELFF TGTGCCAGCAGCTTAGCGGGCTCCGCATCGGACACCGGGGAGCTGTTTTTT
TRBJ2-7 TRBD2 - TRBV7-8 CASSLVLAGDLEQYF TGTGCCAGCAGCTTAGTCCTAGCGGGAGATCTCGAGCAGTACTTC
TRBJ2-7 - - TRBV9 CASSFRQSSYEQYF TGTGCCAGCAGCTTTCGACAGTCCTCCTACGAGCAGTACTTC
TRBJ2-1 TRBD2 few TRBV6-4 CASSRVDQREGRHNEQFF TGTGCCAGCAGCCGGGTAGACCAGCGGGAGGGCCGTCACAATGAGCAGTTCTTC
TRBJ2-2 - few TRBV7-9 CASSPYPRSNTGELFF TGTGCCAGCAGCCCCTACCCCAGGTCGAACACCGGGGAGCTGTTTTTT
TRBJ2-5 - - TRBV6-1 CASSEDGHGGYQETQYF TGTGCCAGCAGTGAAGATGGCCATGGAGGGTACCAAGAGACCCAGTACTTC
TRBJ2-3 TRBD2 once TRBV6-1 CASSDKREFTDTQYF TGTGCCAGCAGTGATAAGCGGGAGTTCACAGATACGCAGTATTTT
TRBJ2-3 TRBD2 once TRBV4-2 CASSQDQLAGGLSITDTQYF TGTGCCAGCAGCCAAGACCAACTAGCGGGAGGGTTATCCATCACAGATACGCAGTATTTT
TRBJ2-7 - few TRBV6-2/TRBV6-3 CASSWGDEQYF TGTGCCAGCAGTTGGGGCGACGAGCAGTACTTC
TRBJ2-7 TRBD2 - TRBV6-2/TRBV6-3 CASSYYGTSYEQYF TGTGCCAGCAGTTACTATGGGACTAGCTACGAGCAGTACTTC
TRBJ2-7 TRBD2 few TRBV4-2 CASSLRVWTSGNYEQYF TGTGCCAGCAGCCTCCGGGTTTGGACTAGCGGAAACTACGAGCAGTACTTC
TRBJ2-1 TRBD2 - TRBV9 CASSVGTSGSSEQFF TGTGCCAGCAGCGTAGGGACTAGCGGGAGTAGTGAGCAGTTCTTC
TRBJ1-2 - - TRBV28 CASSLLRSGYTF TGTGCCAGCAGTCTCCTCCGTTCCGGCTACACCTTC
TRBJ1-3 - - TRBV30 CAARPVQGSGNTIYF TGTGCCGCGAGGCCGGTACAGGGTTCTGGAAACACCATATATTTT
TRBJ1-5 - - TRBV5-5 CASSLVPGGNQPQHF TGTGCCAGCAGCTTGGTGCCTGGCGGTAATCAGCCCCAGCATTTT
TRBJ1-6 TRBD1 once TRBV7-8 CASSLAGQGNYSPLHF TGTGCCAGCAGCTTAGCGGGACAGGGGAACTACTCACCCCTCCACTTT
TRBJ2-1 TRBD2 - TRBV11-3 CASSFGEGNEQFF TGTGCCAGCAGCTTCGGGGAGGGGAATGAGCAGTTCTTC
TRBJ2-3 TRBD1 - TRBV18 CASSGQELTSTDTQYF TGTGCCAGCTCCGGACAGGAGTTAACTAGCACAGATACGCAGTATTTT
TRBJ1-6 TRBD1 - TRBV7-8 CASSVQGDNSPLHF TGTGCCAGCAGCGTTCAGGGGGATAATTCACCCCTCCACTTT